The 25 T cell receptor beta chains listed next were all sequenced from one sample in a study of long-term antiretroviral therapy in people with HIV. Researchers report immunoSEQ v3.0 was run at survey level. The method was immunoSEQ multiplex PCR; TCRdb's version includes in-frame clones alone and lacks a portion of them. The sample contains around 21,000 clones, around 82% of which appear only once. The sample was unsorted PBMCs, taken 1.5 years after starting antiretroviral therapy. These receptors were obtained from a man aged 25 to 45 with HIV.

This chain uses TRBV5-1 with TRBJ2-6, with D possibly being TRBD1 or TRBD2 (5 bases each). The CDR3 is made up of 16 amino acids. Trimming took 4 bases from V and 4 from J, leaving 15 bases between them. In germline, CDR1 is SGHRS, CDR2 YFSETQ. The CDR3 DNA sequence: TGCGCCAGCAGCCCGGGACGGATTCGAGGGGCCAACGTCCTGACTTTC. It encodes CASSPGRIRGANVLTF.

V is TRBV11-2 and J is TRBJ1-3, with D unresolved. The germline CDR1 and CDR2 sequences are SGHAT and FQNNGV. V was shortened by 1 base and J by 1 base, with 5 bases between the two germline ends. CDR3 length: 14 residues. Here the CDR3 DNA reads TGTGCCAGCAGCTTAGGGGCTTCTGGAAACACCATATATTTT. This translates into CASSLGASGNTIYF. Together with reference TRBV11-2 and TRBJ1-3, the CDR3 gives the full variable domain: EAGVAQSPRYKIIEKRQSVAFWCNPISGHATLYWYQQILGQGPKLLIQFQNNGVVDDSQLPKDRFSAERLKGVDSTLKIQPAKLEDSAVYLCASSLGASGNTIYFGEGSWLTVV.

The V gene is TRBV14, the J gene TRBJ1-1; D is unclear. The CDR3 has 14 residues. V lost 3 bases and J 7 bases, leaving 15 bases between the germline ends. Per germline, CDR1 SGHDN and CDR2 FVKESK. CDR3 protein: CASSHPEGGYEAFF. The DNA of the CDR3 is TGTGCCAGCAGCCATCCCGAAGGAGGTTATGAAGCTTTCTTT. Filled out from reference TRBV14 and TRBJ1-1, the complete variable domain reads EAGVTQFPSHSVIEKGQTVTLRCDPISGHDNLYWYRRVMGKEIKFLLHFVKESKQDESGMPNNRFLAERTGGTYSTLKVQPAELEDSGVYFCASSHPEGGYEAFFGQGTRLTVV.

The CDR3 loop reads CASSSFGTGTRNGELFF. DNA for the CDR3: TGTGCCAGCAGCTCTTTCGGGACAGGGACCCGTAATGGGGAGCTGTTTTTT. This chain joins TRBV7-9 and TRBJ2-2; 9 nucleotides match TRBD1. The CDR3 is 17 residues long. Germline assignment: CDR1 SEHNR and CDR2 FQNEAQ (reference sequence). V dropped 4 bases and J dropped 8; count of bases not matched to a gene: 14.

The J gene is TRBJ2-7, the V gene TRBV11-2; 7 bases line up with TRBD1. With V trimmed by 5 bases and J by 5 bases, 15 bases remained unmatched. Germline lookup yields CDR1 SGHAT and CDR2 FQNNGV. The CDR3 is 16 residues long. CDR3 in DNA: TGTGCCAGCAGCCTCACGACGACAGGGATAATTGACGAGCAGTACTTC. Protein product: CASSLTTTGIIDEQYF.

J is TRBJ2-2 and V is TRBV6-6; no firm D call. The V end lost 3 bases, the J end lost 5 bases, and 10 bases lay between the germline ends. Germline V gene sequence: CDR1 MNHNY, CDR2 SVGAGI (reference sequence). CDR3 size: 14 residues. The CDR3 here is CASSYFQGTGELFF. CDR3 coding DNA: TGTGCCAGCAGTTATTTCCAAGGTACCGGGGAGCTGTTTTTT.

The rearrangement links TRBV29-1 to TRBJ2-6, with D perhaps TRBD2 (5 bases). Trimming removed 3 bases at V and 0 bases at J, with 12 bases between. This CDR3 has 16 residues. Germline values: CDR1 SQVTM, CDR2 ANQGSEA. This CDR3 is CSVEWQRVSGANVLTF. The CDR3 region has the DNA TGCAGCGTTGAGTGGCAGAGGGTCTCTGGGGCCAACGTCCTGACTTTC.

V gene TRBV9 combines with J gene TRBJ1-2; D not certain. V lost 4 bases to trimming and J lost 4 bases, with 17 bases between them. Germline loops: CDR1 SGDLS, CDR2 YYNGEE. This CDR3 contains 15 residues. The CDR3 reads CASSSRTAVGYGYTF. The DNA of the CDR3 is TGTGCCAGCAGCTCTCGGACTGCCGTGGGCTATGGCTACACCTTC.

The rearrangement joins TRBV19 to TRBJ1-4; 7 bases line up with TRBD1. CDR3 length: 16 amino acids. The junction had 11 bases not matched to a gene; V was cut back by 4 bases and J by 6 bases. Germline V gives CDR1 LNHDA, CDR2 SQIVND (reference sequence). In nucleotides, the CDR3 is TGTGCCAGTAGTACCCATTGGACAGGAGAAGATGAAAAACTGTTTTTT. Protein product: CASSTHWTGEDEKLFF.

This clone was found once. The chain uses TRBV29-1 and TRBJ1-2; D gene ambiguous. The CDR3 has 11 residues. The V gene lost 3 bases and the J gene lost 4 bases, with 6 bases spanning the gap. Germline V gene data show CDR1 as SQVTM and CDR2 as ANQGSEA. The CDR3 sequence is CSVDDVYGYTF. As DNA, the CDR3 is TGCAGCGTTGACGATGTCTATGGCTACACCTTC. The full variable domain, its missing parts supplied by reference TRBV29-1 and TRBJ1-2, is SAVISQKPSRDICQRGTSLTIQCQVDSQVTMMFWYRQQPGQSLTLIATANQGSEATYESGFVIDKFPISRPNLTFSTLTVSNMSPEDSSIYLCSVDDVYGYTFGSGTRLTVV.

DNA for the CDR3: TGTGCCAGCAGCTTAGGAGAAAGAGAAAAACTGTTTTTT. As protein: CASSLGEREKLFF. The chain is built from TRBV7-2 and TRBJ1-4; D is ambiguous. With 1 base removed from V and 8 bases from J, the gap between germline ends came to 8 bases. The germline V gene encodes CDR1 SGHTA and CDR2 FQGNSA. This CDR3 comprises 13 residues.

This rearrangement joins TRBV19 to TRBJ2-5; the D gene could be TRBD1 or TRBD2 (5 bases each). Germline CDR1 and CDR2: LNHDA and SQIVND (reference sequence). V lost 5 bases and J 1 base, leaving 8 bases between the germline ends. This CDR3 is built from 13 residues. This chain's CDR3 is CASSPGAQETQYF. The CDR3 coding sequence is TGTGCCAGTAGTCCCGGGGCCCAAGAGACCCAGTACTTC.

This chain connects TRBV5-1 to TRBJ2-4; 9 bases agree with TRBD1. V was clipped by 0 bases and J by 7 bases; unmatched bases: 5. Germline V gene lookup returns CDR1 SGHRS and CDR2 YFSETQ. This CDR3 region has 15 residues. CDR3 loop: CASSLETGQGNIQYF. CDR3 nucleotide sequence: TGCGCCAGCAGCTTGGAAACGGGACAGGGTAACATTCAGTACTTC. Filled out from reference TRBV5-1 and TRBJ2-4, the complete variable domain reads KAGVTQTPRYLIKTRGQQVTLSCSPISGHRSVSWYQQTPGQGLQFLFEYFSETQRNKGNFPGRFSGRQFSNSRSEMNVSTLELGDSALYLCASSLETGQGNIQYFGAGTRLSVL.

V gene TRBV29-1 combines with J gene TRBJ1-4, with a possible D match to TRBD1 (6 bases). CDR3 length equals 14 residues. The V gene lost 3 bases and the J gene lost 10 bases, with 18 bases spanning the gap. Per germline, CDR1 SQVTM and CDR2 ANQGSEA. The CDR3 region is CSVEPASQGGKLFF. The CDR3 DNA reads as TGCAGCGTTGAGCCGGCTTCCCAAGGGGGAAAACTGTTTTTT. Supplemented by reference TRBV29-1 and TRBJ1-4, the full variable domain reads SAVISQKPSRDICQRGTSLTIQCQVDSQVTMMFWYRQQPGQSLTLIATANQGSEATYESGFVIDKFPISRPNLTFSTLTVSNMSPEDSSIYLCSVEPASQGGKLFFGSGTQLSVL.

The gene calls are TRBV7-2 and TRBJ2-1, with 10 bases that match TRBD1. Germline V gene lookup returns CDR1 SGHTA and CDR2 FQGNSA. Unmatched junction bases numbered 3, after V lost 4 bases and J lost 9 bases. This CDR3 spans 13 amino acids. In DNA form, the CDR3 reads TGTGCCAGCAGCTCGACAGGGGGCGGTGAGCAGTTCTTC. Its translation is CASSSTGGGEQFF.

This clone has a handful of counts. V and J are TRBV30 and TRBJ1-2; D might be TRBD1 (6 bases). The V end lost 4 bases, the J end lost 2 bases, and 20 bases lay between the germline ends. The CDR3 spans 16 residues. Germline V gives CDR1 GTSNPN, CDR2 SVGIG (reference sequence). The chain's CDR3 is CAWTAPGHWGNYGYTF. CDR3 DNA sequence: TGTGCCTGGACCGCACCGGGACACTGGGGGAACTATGGCTACACCTTC.

The V and J genes are TRBV6-5 and TRBJ1-5; 10 nucleotides align to TRBD1. The CDR3 extends over 14 amino acids. Unmatched junction bases numbered 5, after V lost 5 bases and J lost 7 bases. CDR1 and CDR2 (germline): MNHEY, SVGAGI. The CDR3 region is CASSDRGRGQPQHF. The CDR3 DNA reads as TGTGCCAGCAGTGACAGGGGGCGCGGACAGCCCCAGCATTTT.

The V and J genes are TRBV6-5 and TRBJ2-1; possibly TRBD2 for D (6 bases). CDR1 and CDR2 (germline): MNHEY, SVGAGI. V was cut by 4 bases and J by 5 bases, with 9 bases left in between. The CDR3 consists of 13 residues. CDR3 sequence (DNA): TGTGCCAGCAGTTTTACGGGGGACAATGAGCAGTTCTTC. Translation: CASSFTGDNEQFF.

J is TRBJ1-1 and V is TRBV7-9; D is unclear. CDR1 and CDR2 (germline): SEHNR, FQNEAQ (reference sequence). V was trimmed by 8 bases and J by 1 base, leaving 14 bases between them. This CDR3 is built from 14 residues. The CDR3 spells CASLLAAENTEAFF. CDR3 sequence (DNA): TGTGCCAGCCTTCTTGCAGCCGAGAACACTGAAGCTTTCTTT.

The rearrangement uses TRBV30 and TRBJ1-1; no definite D call. The CDR3 has 12 amino acids. Germline lookup yields CDR1 GTSNPN and CDR2 SVGIG (reference sequence). Trimming pared 5 bases from V and 8 bases from J, leaving 15 bases between. CDR3 DNA sequence: TGTGCCTGGTCCCCCGTTAGTCCCGAAGCTTTCTTT. It translates to CAWSPVSPEAFF.

This chain uses TRBV14 with TRBJ1-1, with TRBD1 matching 10 bases. Looked up from germline, CDR1 is SGHDN and CDR2 is FVKESK. The CDR3 runs 14 residues. The ends lost 6 bases at V and 2 bases at J; junction bases unmatched: 3. CDR3 loop: CASSPTGGNTEAFF. The CDR3 bases are TGTGCCAGCAGTCCGACAGGGGGCAACACTGAAGCTTTCTTT.

The chain couples TRBV7-3 to TRBJ2-5; possibly TRBD2 for D (7 bases). The CDR3 extends over 15 amino acids. V dropped 5 bases and J dropped 2 bases, with 15 bases sitting between them. Germline assignment: CDR1 SGHTA and CDR2 FQGTGA. The CDR3 DNA reads TGTGCCAGCAGCCTAGGGGGAGGGAGGCAAGAGACCCAGTACTTC. This encodes CASSLGGGRQETQYF.

This chain joins TRBV28 and TRBJ1-1; D may be TRBD1 (5 bases). This CDR3 is 13 amino acids long. Germline lookup yields CDR1 MDHEN and CDR2 SYDVKM. CDR3 amino acids: CAALKRGRGEAFF. The CDR3 region has the DNA TGTGCTGCATTGAAACGGGGGAGAGGTGAAGCTTTCTTT.

In its sample, this clone was seen once. The chain carries TRBV5-6 and TRBJ1-1; possibly TRBD1 for D (5 bases). Trimming removed 0 bases at V and 6 bases at J, with 12 bases between. Germline CDR1 reads SGHDT; CDR2 reads YYEEEE. CDR3 length: 14 amino acids. CDR3 nucleotides: TGTGCCAGCAGCTTGGTGGGACGCGGCGCTGAAGCTTTCTTT. This codes for CASSLVGRGAEAFF. The full variable domain, rest sourced from reference TRBV5-6 and TRBJ1-1, is DAGVTQSPTHLIKTRGQQVTLRCSPKSGHDTVSWYQQALGQGPQFIFQYYEEEERQRGNFPDRFSGHQFPNYSSELNVNALLLGDSALYLCASSLVGRGAEAFFGQGTRLTVV.

The rearrangement links TRBV2 to TRBJ2-1, with D uncertain. Per germline, CDR1 SNHLY and CDR2 FYNNEI. Trimming shortened V by 4 bases and J by 9 bases, and 10 bases separated the two germline ends. The CDR3 sequence is 12 residues long. The CDR3 region has the DNA TGTGCCAGCAGTGCGACGTGGGGTGAGCAGTTCTTC. It is translated as CASSATWGEQFF.